This T cell receptor beta chain was sequenced for a study of T-cell reconstitution after alpha-beta-depleted transplantation in children. Findings and caveats of the study: One year post-transplant, T-cell counts and diversity were largely derived from T cells produced anew. The study reportedly traced alpha-beta T cells about two months after transplant to several hundred expanded graft clones. Some patients' high day-60 TCRbeta diversity was attributed to recipient cells surviving conditioning.

Comments on this clonotype: The target antigen is unknown.

As it was prepared, the TCRbeta library received unique molecular identifiers. TCRdb redid the calling of the PCR reads with MiXCR, one entry per CDR3 protein. The sample has around 180,000 distinct CDR3 sequences, over 8.5% seen once; the top ten hold less than 15%. The CDR3 runs 15 residues. Germline V gives CDR1 SSHAT, CDR2 FNYEAQ (reference sequence). The germline V and J ends were trimmed by 5 bases and 4 bases, with 15 bases remaining between them. The specimen comprised PBMCs, sampled before TCRalphabeta/CD19-depleted stem cell transplant. The chain joins TRBV7-7 to TRBJ1-3; D is unclear. The clonotype originates from a boy aged 2 to 9 with acute myeloid leukemia, due to receive a stem cell transplant. The CDR3 DNA sequence: TGTGCCAGCAGCCCAGGAACACACAGAGGAAACACCATATATTTT. Amino acids: CASSPGTHRGNTIYF.